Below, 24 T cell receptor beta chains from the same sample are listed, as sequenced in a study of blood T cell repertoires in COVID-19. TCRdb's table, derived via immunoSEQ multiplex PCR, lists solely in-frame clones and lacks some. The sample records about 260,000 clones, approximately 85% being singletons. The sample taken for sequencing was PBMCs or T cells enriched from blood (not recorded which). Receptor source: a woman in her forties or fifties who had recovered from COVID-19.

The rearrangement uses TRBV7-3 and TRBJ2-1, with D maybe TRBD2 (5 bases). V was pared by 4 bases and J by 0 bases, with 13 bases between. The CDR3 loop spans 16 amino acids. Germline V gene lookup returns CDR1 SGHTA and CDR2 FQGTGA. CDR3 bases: TGTGCCAGCAGCTCCATACCGGGATCCTCCTACAATGAGCAGTTCTTC. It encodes CASSSIPGSSYNEQFF.

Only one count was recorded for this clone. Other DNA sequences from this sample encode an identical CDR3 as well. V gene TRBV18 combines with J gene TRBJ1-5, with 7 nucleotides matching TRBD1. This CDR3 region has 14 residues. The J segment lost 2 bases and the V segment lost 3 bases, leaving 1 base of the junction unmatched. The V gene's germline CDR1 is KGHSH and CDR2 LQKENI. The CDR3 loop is CASSPGQGNQPQHF. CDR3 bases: TGTGCCAGCTCACCCGGACAGGGCAATCAGCCCCAGCATTTT.

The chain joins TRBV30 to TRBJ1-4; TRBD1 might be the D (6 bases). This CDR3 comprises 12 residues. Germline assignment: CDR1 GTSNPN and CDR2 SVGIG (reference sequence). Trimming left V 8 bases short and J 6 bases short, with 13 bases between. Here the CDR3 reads CAVDRNYEKLFF. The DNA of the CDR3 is TGTGCCGTTGACAGGAACTATGAAAAACTGTTTTTT.

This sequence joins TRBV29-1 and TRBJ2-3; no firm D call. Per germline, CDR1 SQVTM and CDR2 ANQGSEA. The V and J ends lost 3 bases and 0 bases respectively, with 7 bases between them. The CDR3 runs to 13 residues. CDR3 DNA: TGCAGCGTTGACGCACAGAGCACAGATACGCAGTATTTT. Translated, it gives CSVDAQSTDTQYF.

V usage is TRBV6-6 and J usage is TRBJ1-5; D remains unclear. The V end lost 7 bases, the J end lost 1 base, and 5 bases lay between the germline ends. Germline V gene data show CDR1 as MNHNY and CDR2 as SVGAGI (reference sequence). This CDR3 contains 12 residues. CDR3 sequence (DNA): TGTGCCAGCACCTTGAGCAATCAGCCCCAGCATTTT. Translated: CASTLSNQPQHF.

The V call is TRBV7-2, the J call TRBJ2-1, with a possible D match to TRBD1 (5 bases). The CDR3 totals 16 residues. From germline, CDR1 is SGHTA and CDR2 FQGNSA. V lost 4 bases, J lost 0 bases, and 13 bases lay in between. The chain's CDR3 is CASSSKGKDSYNEQFF. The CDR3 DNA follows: TGTGCCAGCAGCTCTAAGGGGAAAGACTCCTACAATGAGCAGTTCTTC.

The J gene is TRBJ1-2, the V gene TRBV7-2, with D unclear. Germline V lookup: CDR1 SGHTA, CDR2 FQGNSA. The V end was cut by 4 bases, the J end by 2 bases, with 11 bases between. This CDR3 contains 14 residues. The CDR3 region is CASSSEVRNYGYTF. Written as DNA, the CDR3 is TGTGCCAGCAGCTCCGAGGTCCGCAACTATGGCTACACCTTC.

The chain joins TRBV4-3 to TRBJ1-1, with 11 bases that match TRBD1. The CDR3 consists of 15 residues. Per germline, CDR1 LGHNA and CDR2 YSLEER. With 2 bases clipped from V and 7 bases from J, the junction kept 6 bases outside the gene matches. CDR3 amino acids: CASSQISDRGREAFF. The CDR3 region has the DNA TGCGCCAGCAGCCAAATCTCGGACAGGGGGCGTGAAGCTTTCTTT.

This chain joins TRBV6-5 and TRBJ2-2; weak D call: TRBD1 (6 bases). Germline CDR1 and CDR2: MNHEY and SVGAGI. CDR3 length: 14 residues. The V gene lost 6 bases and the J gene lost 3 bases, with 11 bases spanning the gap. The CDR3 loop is CASRLNRDTGELFF. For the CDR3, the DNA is TGTGCCAGCAGACTAAACAGGGACACCGGGGAGCTGTTTTTT.

The chain's CDR3 is CASSIGTSAVYEQYF. CDR3 DNA: TGTGCCAGCAGCATCGGGACTAGCGCAGTCTACGAGCAGTACTTC. The V gene is TRBV7-6, the J gene TRBJ2-7, with 10 bases fitting TRBD2. The CDR3 sequence is 15 residues long. Germline loops: CDR1 SGHVS, CDR2 FNYEAQ. The J segment lost 3 bases and the V segment lost 5 bases, leaving 7 bases of the junction unmatched. The full variable domain, with the rest looked up from reference TRBV7-6 and TRBJ2-7, is GAGVSQSPRYKVTKRGQDVALRCDPISGHVSLYWYRQALGQGPEFLTYFNYEAQQDKSGLPNDRFSAERPEGSISTLTIQRTEQRDSAMYRCASSIGTSAVYEQYFGPGTRLTVT.

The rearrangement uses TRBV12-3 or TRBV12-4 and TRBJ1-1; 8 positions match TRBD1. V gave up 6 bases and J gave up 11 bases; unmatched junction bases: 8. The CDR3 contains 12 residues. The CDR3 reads CASSPTGVGAFF. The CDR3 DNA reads TGTGCCAGCAGCCCGACAGGGGTCGGGGCTTTCTTT.

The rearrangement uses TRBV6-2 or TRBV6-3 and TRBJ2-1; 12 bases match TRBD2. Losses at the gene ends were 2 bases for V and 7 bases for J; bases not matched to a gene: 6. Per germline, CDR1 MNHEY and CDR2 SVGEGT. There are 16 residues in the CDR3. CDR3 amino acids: CASSYASGGAGNEQFF. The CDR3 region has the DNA TGTGCCAGCAGTTACGCTAGCGGGGGGGCCGGGAATGAGCAGTTCTTC.

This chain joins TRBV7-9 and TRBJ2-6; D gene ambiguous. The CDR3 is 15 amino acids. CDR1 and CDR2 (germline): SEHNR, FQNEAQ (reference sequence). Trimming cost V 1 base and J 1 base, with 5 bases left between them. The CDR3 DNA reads TGTGCCAGCAGCTTAGACAAATCTGGGGCCAACGTCCTGACTTTC. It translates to CASSLDKSGANVLTF.

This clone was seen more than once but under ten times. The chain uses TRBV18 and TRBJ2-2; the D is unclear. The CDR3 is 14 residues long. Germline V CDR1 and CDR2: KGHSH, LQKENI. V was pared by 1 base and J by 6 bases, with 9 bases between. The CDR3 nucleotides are TGTGCCAGCTCACCACGACTCCCGGCCGGGGAGCTGTTTTTT. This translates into CASSPRLPAGELFF.

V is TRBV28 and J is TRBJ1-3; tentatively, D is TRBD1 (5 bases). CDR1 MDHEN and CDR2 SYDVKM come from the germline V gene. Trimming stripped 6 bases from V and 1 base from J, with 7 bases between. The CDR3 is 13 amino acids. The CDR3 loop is CASSRGSGNTIYF. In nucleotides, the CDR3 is TGTGCCAGCAGCCGGGGGTCTGGAAACACCATATATTTT.

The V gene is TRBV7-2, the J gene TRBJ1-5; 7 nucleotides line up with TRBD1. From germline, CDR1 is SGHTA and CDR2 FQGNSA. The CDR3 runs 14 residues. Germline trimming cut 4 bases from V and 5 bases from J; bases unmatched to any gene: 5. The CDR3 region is CASSSTGVDQPQHF. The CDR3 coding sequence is TGTGCCAGCAGCTCTACAGGGGTGGATCAGCCCCAGCATTTT.

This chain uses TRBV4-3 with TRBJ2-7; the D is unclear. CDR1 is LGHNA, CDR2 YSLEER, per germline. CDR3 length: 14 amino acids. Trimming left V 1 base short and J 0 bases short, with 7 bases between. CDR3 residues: CASSQGARSYEQYF. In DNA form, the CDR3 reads TGCGCCAGCAGCCAAGGGGCCCGCTCCTACGAGCAGTACTTC.

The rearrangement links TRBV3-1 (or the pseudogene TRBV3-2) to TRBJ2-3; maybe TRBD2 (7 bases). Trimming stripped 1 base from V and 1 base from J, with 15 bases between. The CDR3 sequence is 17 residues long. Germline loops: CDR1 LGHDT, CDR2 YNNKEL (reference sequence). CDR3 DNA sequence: TGTGCCAGCAGCCAAGGGATTGGAGGGGGGGGCACAGATACGCAGTATTTT. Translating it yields CASSQGIGGGGTDTQYF.

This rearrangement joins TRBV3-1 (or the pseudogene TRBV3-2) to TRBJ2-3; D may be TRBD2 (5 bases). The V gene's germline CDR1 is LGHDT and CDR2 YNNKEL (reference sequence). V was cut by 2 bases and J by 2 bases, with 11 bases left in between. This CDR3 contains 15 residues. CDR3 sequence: CASSQHEGYTDTQYF. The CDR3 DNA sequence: TGTGCCAGCAGCCAACATGAGGGCTACACAGATACGCAGTATTTT.

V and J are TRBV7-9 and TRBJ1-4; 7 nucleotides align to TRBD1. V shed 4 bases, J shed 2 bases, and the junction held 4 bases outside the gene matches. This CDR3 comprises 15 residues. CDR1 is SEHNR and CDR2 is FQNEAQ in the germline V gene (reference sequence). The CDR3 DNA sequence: TGTGCCAGCAGCTCGGCAGGGGGTACTAATGAAAAACTGTTTTTT. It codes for CASSSAGGTNEKLFF.

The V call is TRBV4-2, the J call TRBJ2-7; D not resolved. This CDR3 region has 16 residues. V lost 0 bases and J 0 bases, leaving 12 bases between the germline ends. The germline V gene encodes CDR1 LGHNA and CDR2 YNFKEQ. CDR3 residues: CASSQEVSLNSYEQYF. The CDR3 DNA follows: TGTGCCAGCAGCCAAGAAGTATCACTAAACTCCTACGAGCAGTACTTC.

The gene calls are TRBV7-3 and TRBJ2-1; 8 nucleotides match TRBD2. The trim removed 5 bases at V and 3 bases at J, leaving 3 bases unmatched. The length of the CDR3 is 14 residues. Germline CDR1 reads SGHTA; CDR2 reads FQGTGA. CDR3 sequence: CASSRRGDYNEQFF. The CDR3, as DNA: TGTGCCAGCAGCAGGCGGGGGGACTACAATGAGCAGTTCTTC.

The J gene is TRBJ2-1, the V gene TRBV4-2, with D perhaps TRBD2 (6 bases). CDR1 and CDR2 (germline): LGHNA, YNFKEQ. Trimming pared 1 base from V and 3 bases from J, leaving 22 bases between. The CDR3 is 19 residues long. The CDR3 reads CASSQGVLGVAEGYNEQFF. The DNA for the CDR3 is TGTGCCAGCAGCCAAGGCGTGCTGGGGGTTGCGGAGGGCTACAATGAGCAGTTCTTC.

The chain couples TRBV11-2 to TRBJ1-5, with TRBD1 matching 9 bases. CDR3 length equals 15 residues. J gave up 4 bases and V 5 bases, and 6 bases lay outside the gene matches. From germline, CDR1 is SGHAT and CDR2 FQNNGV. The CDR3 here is CASSTGTGPNQPQHF. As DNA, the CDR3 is TGTGCCAGCAGCACCGGGACAGGGCCGAATCAGCCCCAGCATTTT.